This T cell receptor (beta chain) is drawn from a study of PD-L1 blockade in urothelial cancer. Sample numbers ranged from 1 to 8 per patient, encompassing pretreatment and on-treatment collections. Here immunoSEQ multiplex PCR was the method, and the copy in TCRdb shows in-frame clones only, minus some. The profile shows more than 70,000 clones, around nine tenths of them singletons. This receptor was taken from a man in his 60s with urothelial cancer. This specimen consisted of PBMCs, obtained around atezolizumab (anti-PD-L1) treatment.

The CDR3 sequence is CATSRDAGGGEKLFF. DNA for the CDR3: TGTGCCACCAGCAGAGATGCAGGGGGCGGCGAAAAACTGTTTTTT. This chain uses TRBV15 with TRBJ1-4; 8 bases match TRBD1. Germline-derived CDR1 and CDR2 are LNHNV and YYDKDF (reference sequence). V trimming: 0 bases; J trimming: 8 bases; junction bases outside the gene matches: 5. The CDR3 extends over 15 amino acids.